These T cell receptor beta chains were read from a single sample in a study of T-cell reconstitution after alpha-beta-depleted transplantation in children. TCRdb passed the PCR reads through MiXCR, listing each CDR3 protein once. Among approximately 270,000 distinct CDR3 sequences listed, 20% to 30% were seen once. This sample comprised PBMCs, mostly from graft donor cells, obtained 360 days after TCRalphabeta/CD19-depleted stem cell transplant. These TCRs come from a female patient aged 2-10 years who had a stem cell transplant for congenital amegakaryocytic thrombocytopenia, so the T cells may come from the graft donor. Both conserved end residues are part of each CDR3.

V: TRBV20-1
CDR3: CSASLTLSYEQYF

V: TRBV9
CDR3: CASSGKGLDSYNEQFF

V: TRBV30
CDR3: CAWKEGVSLTDTQYF

V: TRBV4-2
CDR3: CASSQGDTQYF

V: TRBV7-8
CDR3: CASSMLGGTLNEQFF

V: TRBV12-3/TRBV12-4
CDR3: CASLGPSGNTIYF

V: TRBV9
CDR3: CASSVEPGTYEQYF

V: TRBV6-1
CDR3: CAAGLVMSNEQFF

V: TRBV18
CDR3: CASSPTQGGTYEQYF

V: TRBV20-1
CDR3: CSARGTGRSPLHF

V: TRBV4-1
CDR3: CASSPETPRSGYEQYF

V: TRBV20-1
CDR3: CSARPSVYEQYF

V: TRBV29-1
CDR3: CSVARLTKETQYF

V: TRBV24-1
CDR3: CATSDSSRGIDQETQYF

V: TRBV20-1
CDR3: CSAGRSNQPQHF

V: TRBV20-1
CDR3: CSARGQGGGTEAFF

V: TRBV12-3/TRBV12-4
CDR3: CASSLDRGISYEQYF

V: TRBV18
CDR3: CASSPPPRGIGWNEQFF

V: TRBV10-3
CDR3: CAIRRQGDGAGELFF

V: TRBV4-1
CDR3: CASSPPSGPFGTQYF

V: TRBV6-2/TRBV6-3
CDR3: CASSSLVGGEQFF

V: TRBV10-3
CDR3: CAIRAATTDTQYF

V: TRBV28
CDR3: CASSVHSPTEAFF

V: TRBV12-3/TRBV12-4
CDR3: CASSFSLAGSVAYEQYF

V: TRBV7-2
CDR3: CASSFSYPANEQFF

V: TRBV20-1
CDR3: CSAWDSGGRDTQYF

V: TRBV5-1
CDR3: CASSLEGQGTYEQYF

V: TRBV28
CDR3: CASSFLGSDEQYF

V: TRBV19
CDR3: CASSIRDRASNQPQHF

V: TRBV5-6
CDR3: CASLRGQGYNEQFF

V: TRBV5-5
CDR3: CASSAKDRAVHHEQFF